These 30 T cell receptor beta chains came from one sample sequenced in a study of T cell repertoires in cytomegalovirus infection (dated by TCRdb to about 2019). The reads were generated on an Illumina HiSeq 1500. Clones were called with MiXCR by TCRdb after fastp trimmed the public reads at Q25, and only in-frame beta chains were retained. Here each entry gathers all rows of one CDR3 protein and keeps the most common genes and DNA. For this sample the table gives 160,000 or so distinct CDR3 sequences, of which about 25% were detected only once. The ten largest clones capture roughly 9.7% of the sample. Sequencing used PBMCs. Receptor source: a human donor in good health (CMV status not recorded). Some clones in this sample may be carry-over from other donors' samples.

Only a few counts were recorded for this clonotype. A much larger clone lies a single base off, so this may be a read error. The V call is TRBV7-3, the J call TRBJ2-7; D call uncertain. Germline CDR1 and CDR2: SGHTA and FQGTGA. V was trimmed by 5 bases and J by 3 bases, leaving 8 bases between them. The CDR3 contains 12 residues. CDR3: CASSPNGYEQYF. The DNA of the CDR3 is TGTGCCAGCAGCCCCAATGGCTACGAGCAGTACTTC.

The chain joins TRBV19 to TRBJ2-6, with unresolved D. Germline assignment: CDR1 LNHDA and CDR2 SQIVND (reference sequence). The length of the CDR3 is 12 residues. The V gene lost 7 bases and the J gene lost 3 bases, with 4 bases spanning the gap. Here the CDR3 reads CASTFGANVLTF. Here the CDR3 DNA reads TGTGCCAGTACCTTTGGGGCCAACGTCCTGACTTTC.

The genes are TRBV29-1 and TRBJ2-7, with D possibly matching TRBD1 (5 bases). Germline loops: CDR1 SQVTM, CDR2 ANQGSEA. Trimming took 1 base from V and 5 from J, leaving 15 bases between them. The CDR3 runs to 14 residues. The CDR3 spells CSVEGGPTLHEQYF. Here the CDR3 DNA reads TGCAGCGTTGAAGGGGGCCCGACACTGCACGAGCAGTACTTC.

The sample holds a few counts of this clonotype. J is TRBJ2-7 and V is TRBV7-8, with D perhaps matching TRBD2 (5 bases). The V gene's germline CDR1 is SGHVS and CDR2 FQNEAQ. This CDR3 is built from 15 residues. Trimming removed 8 bases from V and 1 base from J, with 18 bases in between. In nucleotides, the CDR3 is TGTGCCAGCCTTCCGTCTGGGTTAGCGTCCTACGAGCAGTACTTC. This sequence encodes CASLPSGLASYEQYF. Together with reference TRBV7-8 and TRBJ2-7, the CDR3 gives the full variable domain: GAGVSQSPRYKVAKRGQDVALRCDPISGHVSLFWYQQALGQGPEFLTYFQNEAQLDKSGLPSDRFFAERPEGSVSTLKIQRTQQEDSAVYLCASLPSGLASYEQYFGPGTRLTVT.

A remark on this clonotype: A much larger clone lies one base from this, so it may be a read error. The genes are TRBV7-2 and TRBJ1-4; 8 bases line up with TRBD1. Germline V lookup: CDR1 SGHTA, CDR2 FQGNSA. V trimming: 5 bases; J trimming: 7 bases; junction bases outside the gene matches: 9. CDR3 length: 15 residues. CDR3 sequence reads: CTSSGSGGASEKLFF. The CDR3 nucleotides are TGTACCAGCAGCGGGTCAGGGGGCGCGAGTGAAAAACTGTTTTTT.

The chain links TRBV6-6 to TRBJ2-5; D remains ambiguous. CDR1 and CDR2 (germline): MNHNY, SVGAGI (reference sequence). CDR3 length: 16 amino acids. V gave up 0 bases and J gave up 1 base, with 12 bases separating them. In nucleotides, the CDR3 is TGTGCCAGCAGTTACTCCACCTTACAGAGCCAAGAGACCCAGTACTTC. This codes for CASSYSTLQSQETQYF.

This chain uses TRBV7-2 with TRBJ2-1; TRBD2 matches 14 bases. Germline V gene sequence: CDR1 SGHTA, CDR2 FQGNSA. V was pared by 7 bases and J by 9 bases, with 5 bases of the junction left unmatched. The CDR3 has 14 amino acids. The CDR3 loop reads CASTGTSGRSEQFF. The CDR3 DNA reads TGTGCCAGCACCGGGACTAGCGGGAGATCTGAGCAGTTCTTC.

This clonotype has just a few counts. The chain has TRBV2 and TRBJ2-2; 8 nucleotides align to TRBD1. CDR1 SNHLY and CDR2 FYNNEI come from the germline V gene. This CDR3 region has 18 residues. Trimming cost V 6 bases and J 4 bases; bases outside gene matches: 16. CDR3 bases: TGTGCCAGCAGCTTATCTCGACCCGGGACAGGAGGCACCGGGGAGCTGTTTTTT. It yields the protein CASSLSRPGTGGTGELFF.

V usage is TRBV7-8 and J usage is TRBJ2-2; D might be TRBD2 (5 bases). CDR1 is SGHVS and CDR2 is FQNEAQ in the germline V gene. Trimming left V 5 bases short and J 7 bases short, with 17 bases between. The CDR3 contains 15 residues. CDR3 sequence reads: CASSRSGTTVGELFF. The CDR3 coding sequence is TGTGCCAGCAGCCGCAGCGGTACGACGGTCGGGGAGCTGTTTTTT.

This rearrangement joins TRBV12-3 or TRBV12-4 to TRBJ1-1; D is perhaps TRBD1 (6 bases). V was clipped by 4 bases and J by 6 bases, with 18 bases between them. The CDR3 extends over 15 amino acids. The DNA for the CDR3 is TGTGCCAGCAGTTCTTCCGGGACAAAAAGGCCTGAAGCTTTCTTT. Residues: CASSSSGTKRPEAFF.

As for this clonotype: One end of the junction fails to match germline, which may point to a read error. The chain employs TRBV28 and TRBJ1-5; 8 bases agree with TRBD1. Germline CDR1 reads MDHEN; CDR2 reads SYDVKM. There are 16 residues in the CDR3. CDR3 DNA sequence: TGTGCCAGCTGTTTGGCAGGGGGCGCAGGCAATCAGCCCCAGCATTTT. Translation: CASCLAGGAGNQPQHF. The complete variable domain, with remaining parts taken from reference TRBV28 and TRBJ1-5, reads DVKVTQSSRYLVKRTGEKVFLECVQDMDHENMFWYRQDPGLGLRLIYFSYDVKMKEKGDIPEGYSVSREKKERFSLILESASTNQTSMYLCASCLAGGAGNQPQHFGDGTRLSIL.

The chain combines TRBV18 with TRBJ1-2, with D uncertain. Per the germline V gene, CDR1 is KGHSH and CDR2 is LQKENI. The CDR3 is 17 amino acids. V was trimmed by 1 base and J by 1 base, leaving 16 bases between them. The CDR3 loop reads CASSPLRMAEYNYGYTF. In nucleotides, the CDR3 is TGTGCCAGCTCACCACTCCGGATGGCCGAATATAACTATGGCTACACCTTC.

This clonotype was recorded once. This could be a read error, since a much larger clone is one nucleotide away. The genes are TRBV7-6 and TRBJ2-7; D possibly matches TRBD1 or TRBD2 (6 bases each). The germline gives CDR1 SGHVS, CDR2 FNYEAQ. The V gene lost 5 bases and the J gene lost 7 bases, with 24 bases spanning the gap. The CDR3 has 16 amino acids. In DNA, the CDR3 is TGTGCCAGCAGCCCTAGCGCAGGACCGGGGGCGCAGGAGCAGTACTTC. Its translation: CASSPSAGPGAQEQYF.

This clonotype was detected a few times. The chain recombines TRBV6-5 with TRBJ1-6; D possibly corresponds to TRBD1 (5 bases). Trimming shortened V by 3 bases and J by 9 bases, and 18 bases separated the two germline ends. The CDR3 has 16 residues. CDR1 and CDR2 from the germline V gene are MNHEY and SVGAGI. The CDR3: CASSYDSAVRGSPLHF. CDR3 coding DNA: TGTGCCAGCAGTTATGACAGTGCCGTACGAGGTTCACCCCTCCACTTT.

This clonotype came up many times. The chain carries TRBV7-6 and TRBJ1-5; D gene unclear. The V gene's germline CDR1 is SGHVS and CDR2 FNYEAQ. Trimming pared 3 bases from V and 3 bases from J, leaving 12 bases between. The CDR3 sequence is 15 residues long. DNA for the CDR3: TGTGCCAGCAGCTTGGGTCACAGTACCAATCAGCCCCAGCATTTT. Encoded protein: CASSLGHSTNQPQHF.

Concerning this clonotype itself: A much bigger clone sits one base away, suggesting this may be a read error. V is TRBV7-2 and J is TRBJ2-3; TRBD2 agrees at 10 bases. The CDR3 sequence is 18 residues long. Looked up from germline, CDR1 is SGHTA and CDR2 is FQGNSA. CDR3 in amino acids: CASSLALAGLTSTYTQYF. The CDR3 DNA is TGTGCCAGCAGCTTAGCACTAGCGGGGCTGACTAGCACATATACGCAGTATTTT.

The rearrangement links TRBV6-2 or TRBV6-3 to TRBJ2-7; TRBD1 matches at 9 bases. CDR1 is MNHEY, CDR2 SVGEGT, per germline. This CDR3 comprises 16 residues. With 5 bases clipped from V and 3 bases from J, the junction kept 11 bases outside the gene matches. DNA of the CDR3: TGTGCCAGCAGTCGCCTACAGGGGGCCGGCTTCTACGAGCAGTACTTC. Translating it yields CASSRLQGAGFYEQYF.

This clonotype showed up many times. The chain links TRBV7-2 to TRBJ2-1; D is uncertain. The CDR3 runs to 13 residues. The V and J ends lost 4 bases and 3 bases respectively, with 7 bases between them. Germline loops: CDR1 SGHTA, CDR2 FQGNSA. The CDR3 DNA is TGTGCCAGCAGCTCCCAGAGCTACAATGAGCAGTTCTTC. Its protein product is CASSSQSYNEQFF.

This clonotype appeared many times. The genes are TRBV6-1 and TRBJ2-5; D ambiguous. Trimming took off 2 bases at V and 4 bases at J, with 5 bases between the two ends. The CDR3 runs to 12 residues. Germline-derived CDR1 and CDR2 are MNHNS and SASEGT. The CDR3, as DNA: TGTGCCAGCAGTGAATATGGAGAGACCCAGTACTTC. Translation: CASSEYGETQYF.

The table lists this clonotype with a few counts. The rearrangement joins TRBV24-1 to TRBJ2-1, with 16 bases fitting TRBD2. The CDR3 is 21 residues long. Per germline, CDR1 KGHDR and CDR2 SFDVKD. V was clipped by 2 bases and J by 1 base; unmatched bases: 10. CDR3 DNA sequence: TGTGCCACCAGTGATTCCCCAGGGGGGACTAGCGGGAGGGGGTCCTACAATGAGCAGTTCTTC. Translation: CATSDSPGGTSGRGSYNEQFF.

This clonotype came up once. The chain has TRBV30 and TRBJ1-5; D not certain. This CDR3 region has 13 residues. Per the germline V gene, CDR1 is GTSNPN and CDR2 is SVGIG (reference sequence). V was cut by 0 bases and J by 4 bases, with 7 bases left in between. CDR3 bases: TGTGCCTGGAGTGTAGGACCTAATCAGCCCCAGCATTTT. This gives the protein CAWSVGPNQPQHF.

The CDR3 region has the DNA TGTGCCTGGTCTCACGGTCTTATGAAGGAAGCTTTCTTT. It specifies CAWSHGLMKEAFF. This chain joins TRBV30 and TRBJ1-1, with D hard to call. CDR1 and CDR2 from the germline V gene are GTSNPN and SVGIG (reference sequence). The CDR3 length is 13 residues. Trimming shortened V by 5 bases and J by 8 bases, and 18 bases separated the two germline ends.

The sample holds a few counts of this clonotype. The chain has TRBV7-9 and TRBJ1-6; no reliable D call. The CDR3 covers 12 residues. V was clipped by 5 bases and J by 9 bases, with 8 bases between them. Germline loops: CDR1 SEHNR, CDR2 FQNEAQ (reference sequence). CDR3 sequence: CASSAGSSPLHF. The CDR3 DNA reads as TGTGCCAGCAGCGCCGGTAGTTCACCCCTCCACTTT.

This clonotype showed up just a few times. V and J are TRBV7-9 and TRBJ2-5; the D gene is possibly TRBD1 (6 bases). The V end was cut by 4 bases, the J end by 2 bases, with 11 bases between. This CDR3 region has 14 residues. Germline V gene data show CDR1 as SEHNR and CDR2 as FQNEAQ (reference sequence). CDR3 sequence (DNA): TGTGCCAGCAGCTCCGTGAGGGGGCAAGAGACCCAGTACTTC. Amino acid sequence: CASSSVRGQETQYF.

This clonotype was observed a few times. The V call is TRBV9, the J call TRBJ2-2; D unclear. Per the germline V gene, CDR1 is SGDLS and CDR2 is YYNGEE. The CDR3 consists of 13 residues. V was pared by 0 bases and J by 6 bases, with 6 bases between. The DNA of the CDR3 is TGTGCCAGCAGCGTAGATTGGGCCGGGGAGCTGTTTTTT. Encoded protein: CASSVDWAGELFF.

V gene TRBV7-2 combines with J gene TRBJ2-7, with 12 bases fitting TRBD2. The germline gives CDR1 SGHTA, CDR2 FQGNSA. CDR3 size: 13 residues. CDR3 sequence (DNA): TGTGGCAGGACGACTAGCGGGAGTGCGCAGCAGTACTTC. Protein product: CGRTTSGSAQQYF. Filled out from reference TRBV7-2 and TRBJ2-7, the complete variable domain reads GAGVSQSPSNKVTEKGKDVELRCDPISGHTALYWYRQSLGQGLEFLIYFQGNSAPDKSGLPSDRFSAERTGGSVSTLTIQRTQQEDSAVYLCGRTTSGSAQQYFGPGTRLTVT.

For this clonotype: The junction shows a germline mismatch at one end, possibly a read error. The CDR3 sequence: CSASDRAETFF. The CDR3 DNA reads TGCAGTGCCTCGGACAGGGCTGAAACTTTCTTT. The genes are TRBV20-1 and TRBJ1-1, with 8 bases that match TRBD1. The CDR3 has 11 residues. In germline, CDR1 is DFQATT, CDR2 SNEGSKA (reference sequence).

This clonotype was found a few times. The gene calls are TRBV20-1 and TRBJ2-3; D is unclear. Germline V gives CDR1 DFQATT, CDR2 SNEGSKA (reference sequence). This CDR3 spans 12 amino acids. Trimming pared 3 bases from V and 6 bases from J, leaving 10 bases between. The CDR3 nucleotides read TGCAGTGCTAGCCCAGCCCTCGATACGCAGTATTTT. Protein sequence: CSASPALDTQYF.

The CDR3 sequence is CASSQGGQGRVNTEAFF. The CDR3 coding sequence is TGTGCCAGCAGCCAGGGGGGACAGGGTAGGGTGAACACTGAAGCTTTCTTT. The genes are TRBV7-3 and TRBJ1-1; the match to TRBD1 covers 9 bases. CDR1 is SGHTA and CDR2 is FQGTGA in the germline V gene. This CDR3 has 17 amino acids. V was clipped by 5 bases and J by 0 bases; unmatched bases: 10.

The table lists this clonotype with many counts. This sequence joins TRBV7-2 and TRBJ2-1; D is uncertain. V lost 5 bases, J lost 5 bases, and 10 bases lay in between. Germline V CDR1 and CDR2: SGHTA, FQGNSA. CDR3 length: 13 residues. CDR3 region: CASSRQPDNEQFF. The CDR3 nucleotides read TGTGCCAGCAGCAGACAACCGGACAATGAGCAGTTCTTC.